Detailed here is one TCR beta chain. The protocol was immunoSEQ multiplex PCR, while the TCRdb copy is restricted to in-frame clones and leaves out a portion. This sample has roughly 10,000 clones; approximately 85% occur once, and the top ten carry about 4.5%. This record belongs to a study of tumor T cells in aggressive B-cell lymphoma. Germline CDR1 reads SGDLS; CDR2 reads YYNGEE. This CDR3 is 15 amino acids long. V was shortened by 0 bases and J by 4 bases, with 11 bases between the two germline ends. This sequence joins TRBV9 and TRBJ2-1; D uncertain. Sequenced: tumor tissue. The source of this sequence is an adult with diffuse large B cell lymphoma. The CDR3, as DNA: TGTGCCAGCAGCGTAGACTCTAGGCCATACAATGAGCAGTTCTTC. Protein product: CASSVDSRPYNEQFF.